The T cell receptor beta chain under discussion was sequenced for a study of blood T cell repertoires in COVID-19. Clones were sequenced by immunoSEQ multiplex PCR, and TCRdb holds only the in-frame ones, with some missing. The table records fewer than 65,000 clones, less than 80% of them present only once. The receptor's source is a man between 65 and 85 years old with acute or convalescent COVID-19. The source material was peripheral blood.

In DNA form, the CDR3 reads TGTGCCAGCAGTTTTCCAGGGATCGGCGGTTCACCCCTCCACTTT. Protein sequence: CASSFPGIGGSPLHF. The V and J genes are TRBV6-6 and TRBJ1-6; TRBD1 might be the D (5 bases). This CDR3 has 15 amino acids. The V end lost 4 bases, the J end lost 9 bases, and 16 bases lay between the germline ends. Germline V gene lookup returns CDR1 MNHNY and CDR2 SVGAGI (reference sequence).